Given below is one T cell receptor beta chain in context. The target antigen is unknown. This sample stems from a study of vaccination effects on CD4 cells after COVID-19. The CDR3 has 13 residues. Germline V gene sequence: CDR1 SGDLS, CDR2 YYNGEE. With 3 bases removed from V and 12 bases from J, the gap between germline ends came to 13 bases. Antigen-specific CD4+ T cells were first expanded with viral peptide pools by the ViraFEST assay and only then sequenced. Between days 9 and 10 of culture, CD4+ T cells were separated out. Nucleocapsid antibody tests were negative, and the vaccine recipients had no prior SARS-CoV-2 infection. Repertoires were generated with immunoSEQ multiplex PCR, while TCRdb's copy carries only in-frame clones and drops some. The sample records some 68,000 clones, about 80% being singletons.

This chain joins TRBV9 and TRBJ1-6, with D tentatively TRBD1 (6 bases). The material was CD4+ T cells from PBMCs cultured with SARS-CoV-2 spike peptides, obtained before COVID-19 vaccination. This sequence originates from a human donor who received a COVID-19 vaccine. CDR3 DNA: TGTGCCAGCAGCGCGGGGACATCTGAACCCCTCCACTTT. Amino acids: CASSAGTSEPLHF.